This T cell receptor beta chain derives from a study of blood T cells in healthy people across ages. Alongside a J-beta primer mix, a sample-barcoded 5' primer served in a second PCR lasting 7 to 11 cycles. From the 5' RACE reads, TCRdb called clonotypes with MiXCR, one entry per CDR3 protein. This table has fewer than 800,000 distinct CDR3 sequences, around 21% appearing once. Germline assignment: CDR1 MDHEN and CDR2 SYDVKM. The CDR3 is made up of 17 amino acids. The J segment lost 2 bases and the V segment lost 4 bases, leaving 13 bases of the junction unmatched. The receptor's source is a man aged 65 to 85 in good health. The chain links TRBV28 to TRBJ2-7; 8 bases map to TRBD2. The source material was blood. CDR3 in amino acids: CASSSPGAGGSAYEQYF. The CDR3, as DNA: TGTGCCAGCAGTTCCCCAGGGGCGGGAGGCTCGGCCTACGAGCAGTACTTC.